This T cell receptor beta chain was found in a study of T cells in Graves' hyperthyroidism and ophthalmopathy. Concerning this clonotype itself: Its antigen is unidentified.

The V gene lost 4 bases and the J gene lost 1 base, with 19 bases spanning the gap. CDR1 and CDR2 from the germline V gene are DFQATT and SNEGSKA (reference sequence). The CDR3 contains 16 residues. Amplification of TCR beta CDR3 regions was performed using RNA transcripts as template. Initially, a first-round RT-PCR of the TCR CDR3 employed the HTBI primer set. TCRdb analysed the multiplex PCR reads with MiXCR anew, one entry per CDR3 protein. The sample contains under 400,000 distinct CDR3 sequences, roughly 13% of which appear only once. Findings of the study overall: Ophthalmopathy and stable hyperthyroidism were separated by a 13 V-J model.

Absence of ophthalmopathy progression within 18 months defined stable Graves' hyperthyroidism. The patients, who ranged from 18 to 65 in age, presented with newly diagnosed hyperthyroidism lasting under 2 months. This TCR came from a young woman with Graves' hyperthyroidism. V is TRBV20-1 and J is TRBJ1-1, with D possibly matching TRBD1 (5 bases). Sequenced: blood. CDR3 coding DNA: TGCAGTGCTAAACCTGAGCAGGGAGCGGCGAACACTGAAGCTTTCTTT. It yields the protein CSAKPEQGAANTEAFF.